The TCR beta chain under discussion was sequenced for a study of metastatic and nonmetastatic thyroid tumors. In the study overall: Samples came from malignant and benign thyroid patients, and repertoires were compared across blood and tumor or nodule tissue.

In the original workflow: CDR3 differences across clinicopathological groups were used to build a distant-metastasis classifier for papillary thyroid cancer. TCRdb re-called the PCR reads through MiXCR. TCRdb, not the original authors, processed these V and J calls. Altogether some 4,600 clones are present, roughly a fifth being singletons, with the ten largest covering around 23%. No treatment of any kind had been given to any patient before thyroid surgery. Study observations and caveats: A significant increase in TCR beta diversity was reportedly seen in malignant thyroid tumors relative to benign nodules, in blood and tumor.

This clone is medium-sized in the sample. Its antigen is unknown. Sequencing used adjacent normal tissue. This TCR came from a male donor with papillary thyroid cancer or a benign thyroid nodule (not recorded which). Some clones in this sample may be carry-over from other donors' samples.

This CDR3 is CASSRSDRAADGYTF. CDR3 coding DNA: TGTGCCAGCAGCCGATCCGACCGTGCTGCAGATGGCTACACCTTC. The chain is built from TRBV7-3 and TRBJ1-2; no reliable D call. V was pared by 5 bases and J by 6 bases, with 19 bases between. Germline V gene lookup returns CDR1 SGHTA and CDR2 FQGTGA. The CDR3 length is 15 residues. The full variable domain, in which reference TRBV7-3 and TRBJ1-2 provide the parts outside the CDR3, is GAGVSQTPSNKVTEKGKYVELRCDPISGHTALYWYRQSLGQGPEFLIYFQGTGAADDSGLPNDRFFAVRPEGSVSTLKIQRTERGDSAVYLCASSRSDRAADGYTFGSGTRLTVV.